The 27 T cell receptor beta chains reported below all come from one sample, sequenced in a study of blood T cell repertoires in COVID-19 (dated by TCRdb to about 2020). Libraries came from the immunoSEQ multiplex PCR assay. TCRdb re-hosts the immuneACCESS table, in-frame sequences only. Its copies lack some clones; in the studies checked, an unresolved V gene accounts for under half of them, and the cause for the rest is not known. The sample has approximately 350,000 clones on record, about nine tenths of them singletons. The biggest ten clones account for about 6.7% of the sample. Input material: peripheral blood. The receptor source for this set is a woman aged 70-85 years with COVID-19, enrolled during active disease.

The rearrangement links TRBV18 to TRBJ1-5; 8 bases map to TRBD1. Losses at the gene ends were 6 bases for V and 4 bases for J; bases not matched to a gene: 8. The CDR3 is made up of 15 amino acids. The germline V gene encodes CDR1 KGHSH and CDR2 LQKENI. The CDR3 reads CASSRDRGRNQPQHF. In DNA form, the CDR3 reads TGTGCCAGCTCCCGAGACAGGGGCCGAAATCAGCCCCAGCATTTT.

V is TRBV7-9 and J is TRBJ1-1; 7 nucleotides match TRBD1. Trimming cost V 5 bases and J 6 bases; bases outside gene matches: 6. CDR1 and CDR2 (germline): SEHNR, FQNEAQ (reference sequence). This CDR3 has 13 residues. The DNA for the CDR3 is TGTGCCAGCAGCCCACTTGACAGGGCTGAAGCTTTCTTT. Translated, it gives CASSPLDRAEAFF. The entire variable domain, with the rest obtained from reference TRBV7-9 and TRBJ1-1, is as follows: DTGVSQNPRHKITKRGQNVTFRCDPISEHNRLYWYRQTLGQGPEFLTYFQNEAQLEKSRLLSDRFSAERPKGSFSTLEIQRTEQGDSAMYLCASSPLDRAEAFFGQGTRLTVV.

V and J are TRBV7-6 and TRBJ1-4; TRBD1 agrees at 8 bases. In germline, CDR1 is SGHVS, CDR2 FNYEAQ. The CDR3 is made up of 15 amino acids. With V trimmed by 3 bases and J by 7 bases, 7 bases remained unmatched. Here the CDR3 reads CASSLSGGAGEKLFF. CDR3 bases: TGTGCCAGCAGCTTGTCAGGGGGCGCCGGTGAAAAACTGTTTTTT.

The chain couples TRBV5-6 to TRBJ2-6; TRBD1 might be the D (6 bases). The CDR3 extends over 16 amino acids. CDR1 and CDR2 from the germline V gene are SGHDT and YYEEEE. The V end was cut by 4 bases, the J end by 0 bases, with 11 bases between. CDR3 coding DNA: TGTGCCAGCAGCCCGGGACACCTCTCTGGGGCCAACGTCCTGACTTTC. Translation gives CASSPGHLSGANVLTF. The variable domain in full, with the rest retrieved from reference TRBV5-6 and TRBJ2-6, is DAGVTQSPTHLIKTRGQQVTLRCSPKSGHDTVSWYQQALGQGPQFIFQYYEEEERQRGNFPDRFSGHQFPNYSSELNVNALLLGDSALYLCASSPGHLSGANVLTFGAGSRLTVL.

This clone has more than one count but fewer than ten. The chain joins TRBV3-1 (or the pseudogene TRBV3-2) to TRBJ2-5; TRBD2 matches 10 bases. The CDR3 contains 12 residues. Per the germline V gene, CDR1 is LGHDT and CDR2 is YNNKEL (reference sequence). The chain's CDR3 is CAAGGRQETQYF. As DNA, the CDR3 is TGTGCAGCGGGGGGGCGCCAAGAGACCCAGTACTTC.

This clone was recorded a few times. The chain uses TRBV6-2 or TRBV6-3 and TRBJ1-1; D call uncertain. CDR1 is MNHEY, CDR2 SVGEGT, per germline. CDR3 size: 17 residues. V dropped 2 bases and J dropped 0 bases, with 16 bases sitting between them. The CDR3: CASSYVRFELMNTEAFF. CDR3 bases: TGTGCCAGCAGTTACGTGAGGTTTGAGCTCATGAACACTGAAGCTTTCTTT.

The CDR3 loop reads CASSKGTGLLDTQYF. CDR3 sequence (DNA): TGTGCCAGCAGCAAGGGGACAGGGCTTTTGGATACGCAGTATTTT. The chain joins TRBV9 to TRBJ2-3, with 9 bases aligning to TRBD1. After removal of 4 bases from V and 6 bases from J, the junction contained 9 bases not matched to a gene. Germline lookup yields CDR1 SGDLS and CDR2 YYNGEE. This CDR3 spans 15 amino acids.

In this sample, this clone turned up once. The chain combines TRBV2 with TRBJ2-7, with D possibly TRBD1 on 6 matching bases. This CDR3 contains 15 residues. Trimming took 5 bases from V and 3 from J, leaving 17 bases between them. From germline, CDR1 is SNHLY and CDR2 FYNNEI. The CDR3 nucleotides are TGTGCCAGCAGTCCCGATTCGGGACATTACTACGAGCAGTACTTC. Translation: CASSPDSGHYYEQYF.

This rearrangement joins TRBV9 to TRBJ2-3; TRBD1 agrees at 9 bases. Losses at the gene ends were 3 bases for V and 5 bases for J; bases not matched to a gene: 10. The CDR3 spans 16 residues. Germline CDR1 SGDLS, CDR2 YYNGEE. CDR3 amino acids: CASSARGTGRGDTQYF. DNA of the CDR3: TGTGCCAGCAGCGCTAGGGGGACAGGGAGAGGAGATACGCAGTATTTT.

V usage is TRBV7-9 and J usage is TRBJ2-5; 10 bases fit TRBD2. V trimming: 0 bases; J trimming: 0 bases; junction bases outside the gene matches: 4. The CDR3 loop spans 17 amino acids. CDR1 is SEHNR, CDR2 FQNEAQ, per germline (reference sequence). The CDR3: CASSLAYTSGDQETQYF. CDR3 nucleotide sequence: TGTGCCAGCAGCTTAGCTTACACTAGCGGGGACCAAGAGACCCAGTACTTC.

This clone has just a few counts. Within the sample, other DNA sequences also encode this same CDR3. V is TRBV18 and J is TRBJ1-5; 8 positions agree with TRBD1. Germline V gene sequence: CDR1 KGHSH, CDR2 LQKENI. V lost 2 bases to trimming and J lost 4 bases; unmatched junction nucleotides: 4. The CDR3 has 15 residues. CDR3 residues: CASSPDRGGNQPQHF. CDR3 DNA: TGTGCCAGCTCACCAGACAGGGGCGGGAATCAGCCCCAGCATTTT.

J is TRBJ1-2 and V is TRBV30; 9 bases are shared with TRBD1. J lost 4 bases, V lost 1 base, and 4 bases had no gene match. Germline V lookup: CDR1 GTSNPN, CDR2 SVGIG (reference sequence). This CDR3 spans 14 amino acids. The CDR3 DNA is TGTGCCTGGAGTGGCAACAGGGGGCTCTATGGCTACACCTTC. Its translation: CAWSGNRGLYGYTF.

This clone appeared a single time. The chain links TRBV3-1 (or the pseudogene TRBV3-2) to TRBJ2-7; 10 nucleotides match TRBD2. Germline-derived CDR1 and CDR2 are LGHDT and YNNKEL (reference sequence). The CDR3 runs 18 residues. With V trimmed by 0 bases and J by 7 bases, 15 bases remained unmatched. DNA for the CDR3: TGTGCCAGCAGCCAAGAGACACAGAGTAGCGGGGGGACGGAGGAGCAGTACTTC. This encodes CASSQETQSSGGTEEQYF.

The chain combines TRBV19 with TRBJ2-5; 9 nucleotides agree with TRBD2. Germline CDR1 reads LNHDA; CDR2 reads SQIVND (reference sequence). This CDR3 region has 14 residues. V shed 4 bases and J 5 bases; nucleotides not matched to a gene: 5. The CDR3 sequence is CASSSGGAGETQYF. The CDR3 DNA reads as TGTGCCAGTAGTAGCGGGGGGGCCGGGGAGACCCAGTACTTC.

V gene TRBV6-2 or TRBV6-3 combines with J gene TRBJ1-5, with D possibly TRBD1 on 6 matching bases. The CDR3 runs to 14 residues. From germline, CDR1 is MNHEY and CDR2 SVGEGT. Trimming cost V 4 bases and J 6 bases, with 13 bases left between them. This chain's CDR3 is CASSLYGGVQPQHF. The CDR3 DNA sequence: TGTGCCAGCAGTTTGTATGGGGGCGTTCAGCCCCAGCATTTT.

This chain uses TRBV14 with TRBJ1-2, with a weak D call TRBD1 (6 bases). CDR1 SGHDN and CDR2 FVKESK come from the germline V gene. V lost 1 base and J 7 bases, leaving 16 bases between the germline ends. The CDR3 sequence is 15 residues long. The CDR3 is CASSQGWTDGGGYTF. CDR3 bases: TGTGCCAGCAGCCAAGGCTGGACAGATGGCGGTGGCTACACCTTC.

The chain uses TRBV7-2 and TRBJ1-5; D ambiguous. V dropped 0 bases and J dropped 0 bases, with 3 bases sitting between them. This CDR3 has 14 amino acids. Germline lookup yields CDR1 SGHTA and CDR2 FQGNSA. CDR3 protein: CASSLAYSNQPQHF. The CDR3 DNA follows: TGTGCCAGCAGCTTAGCGTATAGCAATCAGCCCCAGCATTTT.

The chain combines TRBV19 with TRBJ1-4, with a possible D match to TRBD1 (5 bases). V was shortened by 3 bases and J by 8 bases, with 10 bases between the two germline ends. Germline V gives CDR1 LNHDA, CDR2 SQIVND (reference sequence). This CDR3 is built from 13 residues. The CDR3 region is CASSILGGEKLFF. Written as DNA, the CDR3 is TGTGCCAGTAGTATCCTTGGGGGGGAAAAACTGTTTTTT.

Written as DNA, the CDR3 is TGTGCCAGCAGTCGTTTCACAGGGGTAACCGGGGAGCTGTTTTTT. Protein: CASSRFTGVTGELFF. This chain links TRBV3-1 (or the pseudogene TRBV3-2) with TRBJ2-2; TRBD1 agrees at 7 bases. V shed 6 bases, J shed 5 bases, and the junction held 9 bases outside the gene matches. CDR3 size: 15 residues. Germline lookup yields CDR1 LGHDT and CDR2 YNNKEL (reference sequence).

This chain connects TRBV4-1 to TRBJ2-7; 10 bases are shared with TRBD2. Unmatched junction bases numbered 1, after V lost 4 bases and J lost 1 base. The CDR3 spans 14 residues. Germline assignment: CDR1 MGHRA and CDR2 YSYEKL. The CDR3 DNA sequence: TGCGCCAGCAGCCCGGGACTAGCGTCCTACGAGCAGTACTTC. This codes for CASSPGLASYEQYF.

The chain employs TRBV23-1 and TRBJ2-4, with TRBD2 matching 7 bases. TRBV23-1 is given ORF status, its function remaining uncertain. The CDR3 length is 15 residues. Trimming removed 11 bases from V and 0 bases from J; junction bases left unmatched: 10. As DNA, the CDR3 is TGCGCCCCCTCCCCCAGCGGGGTAGCCAAAAACATTCAGTACTTC. Protein: CAPSPSGVAKNIQYF.

The chain uses TRBV29-1 and TRBJ1-2; TRBD1 agrees at 9 bases. V dropped 6 bases and J dropped 4; count of bases not matched to a gene: 9. The germline gives CDR1 SQVTM, CDR2 ANQGSEA. The CDR3 is made up of 14 amino acids. CDR3 amino acids: CSVDPGQGSYGYTF. The DNA of the CDR3 is TGCAGCGTCGACCCTGGACAGGGGAGCTATGGCTACACCTTC.

This clone was seen just once. The chain has TRBV7-7 and TRBJ2-2; maybe TRBD2 (6 bases). This CDR3 contains 15 residues. Germline-derived CDR1 and CDR2 are SSHAT and FNYEAQ (reference sequence). Trimming shortened V by 8 bases and J by 7 bases, and 20 bases separated the two germline ends. The CDR3 nucleotides are TGTGCCAGCGGAGGCGGAGGAGGGTCTAACGGGGAGCTGTTTTTT. Protein product: CASGGGGGSNGELFF.

The chain uses TRBV5-1 and TRBJ2-3, with 7 bases identical to TRBD1. The CDR3 length is 15 residues. Unmatched junction bases numbered 11, after V lost 5 bases and J lost 5 bases. The germline CDR1 and CDR2 sequences are SGHRS and YFSETQ. This chain's CDR3 is CASRTLGQGVDTQYF. The CDR3, as DNA: TGCGCCAGCAGGACTCTGGGGCAGGGGGTAGATACGCAGTATTTT.

V usage is TRBV12-3 or TRBV12-4 and J usage is TRBJ1-3; TRBD1 matches 7 bases. The length of the CDR3 is 13 residues. With V trimmed by 5 bases and J by 3 bases, 1 base remained unmatched. The CDR3 DNA is TGTGCCAGCAGTACAGGGGTTGGAAACACCATATATTTT. Translating gives CASSTGVGNTIYF.

This sequence joins TRBV3-1 (or the pseudogene TRBV3-2) and TRBJ1-6; D is uncertain. V gave up 8 bases and J gave up 7 bases, with 15 bases separating them. CDR1 and CDR2 (germline): LGHDT, YNNKEL (reference sequence). The CDR3 sequence is 14 residues long. CDR3 DNA: TGTGCCAGCGGCGAAAGGCGGCCGAATTCACCCCTCCACTTT. Translating it yields CASGERRPNSPLHF.

V is TRBV19 and J is TRBJ1-6, with D perhaps TRBD1 (5 bases). This CDR3 region has 15 residues. Trimming left V 0 bases short and J 4 bases short, with 7 bases between. Germline V CDR1 and CDR2: LNHDA, SQIVND (reference sequence). In DNA form, the CDR3 reads TGTGCCAGTAGTATAGAACAGGCGTATAATTCACCCCTCCACTTT. It yields the protein CASSIEQAYNSPLHF.